The T cell receptor (beta chain) under discussion was sequenced for a study of shared clonotypes between healthy human individuals. Study in general: CD8 memory received one plate per donor, CD8 naive two, CD4 memory three and CD4 naive three.

Study-wide results and caveats: Specimens sampled were limited to blood, with tissue repertoires likely differing.

Germline assignment: CDR1 SGHDN and CDR2 FVKESK. This CDR3 spans 17 amino acids. The V end lost 0 bases, the J end lost 4 bases, and 15 bases lay between the germline ends. Naive CD8 cells lacked CD45RO, underwent positive selection for CCR7 and left out terminally differentiated effector memory CD45RA+ cells. There were only Caucasian adults among the donors, and all lived in Nashville, Tennessee. This table comes from immunoSEQ multiplex PCR, and its TCRdb copy is limited to in-frame clones, with some not included. The table lists some 2 million clones, over 85% of them singletons. As concerns this clone: The antigen is undetermined.

This chain joins TRBV14 and TRBJ2-2; no clear D gene. This TCR derives from a man between 18 and 29 years old in good health. Sequences were obtained from naive CD8+ T cells sorted from blood. The CDR3 DNA sequence: TGTGCCAGCAGCCAAGACGTGGGCCGAGCCCTCACCGGGGAGCTGTTTTTT. It codes for CASSQDVGRALTGELFF.